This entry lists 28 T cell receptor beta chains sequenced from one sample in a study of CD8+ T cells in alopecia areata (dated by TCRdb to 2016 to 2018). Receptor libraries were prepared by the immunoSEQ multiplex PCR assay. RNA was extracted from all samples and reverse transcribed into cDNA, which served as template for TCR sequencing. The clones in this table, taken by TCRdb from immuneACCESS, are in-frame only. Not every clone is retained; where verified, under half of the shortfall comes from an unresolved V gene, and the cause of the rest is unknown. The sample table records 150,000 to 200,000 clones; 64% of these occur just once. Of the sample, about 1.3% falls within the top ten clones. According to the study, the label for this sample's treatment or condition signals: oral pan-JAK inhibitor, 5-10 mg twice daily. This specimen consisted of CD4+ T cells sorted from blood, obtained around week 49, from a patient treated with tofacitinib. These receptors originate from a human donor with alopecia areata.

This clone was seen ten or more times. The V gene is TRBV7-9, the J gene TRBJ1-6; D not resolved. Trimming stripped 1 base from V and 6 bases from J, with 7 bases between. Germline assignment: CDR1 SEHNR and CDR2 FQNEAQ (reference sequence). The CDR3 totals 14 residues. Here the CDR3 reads CASSLEQFNSPLHF. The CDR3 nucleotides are TGTGCCAGCAGCTTAGAACAGTTTAATTCACCCCTCCACTTT.

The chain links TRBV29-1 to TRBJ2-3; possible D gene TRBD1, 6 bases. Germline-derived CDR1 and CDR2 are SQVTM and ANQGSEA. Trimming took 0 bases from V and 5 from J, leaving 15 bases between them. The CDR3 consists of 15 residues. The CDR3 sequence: CSVEDWDQGGDTQYF. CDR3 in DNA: TGCAGCGTTGAAGATTGGGACCAAGGGGGAGATACGCAGTATTTT.

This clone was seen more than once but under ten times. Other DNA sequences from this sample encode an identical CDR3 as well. The CDR3 nucleotides are TGTGCCAGCAGCTTAGTAGGCGGGTTGGATCAGCCCCAGCATTTT. Protein product: CASSLVGGLDQPQHF. The V gene is TRBV7-2, the J gene TRBJ1-5; D uncertain. CDR3 size: 15 residues. With 1 base removed from V and 5 bases from J, the gap between germline ends came to 12 bases. From germline, CDR1 is SGHTA and CDR2 FQGNSA.

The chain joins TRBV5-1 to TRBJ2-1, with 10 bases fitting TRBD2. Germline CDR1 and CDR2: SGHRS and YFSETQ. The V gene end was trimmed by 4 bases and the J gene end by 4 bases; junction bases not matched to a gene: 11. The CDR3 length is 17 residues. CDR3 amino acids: CASSPRSGGTSYNEQFF. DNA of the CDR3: TGCGCCAGCAGCCCTCGTAGCGGGGGGACGTCATACAATGAGCAGTTCTTC.

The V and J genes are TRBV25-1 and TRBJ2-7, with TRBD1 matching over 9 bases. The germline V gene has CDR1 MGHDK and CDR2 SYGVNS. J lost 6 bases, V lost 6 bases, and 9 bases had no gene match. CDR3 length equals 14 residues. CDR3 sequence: CASRGQGQVGEQYF. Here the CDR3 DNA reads TGTGCCAGCAGGGGACAGGGCCAGGTCGGCGAGCAGTACTTC.

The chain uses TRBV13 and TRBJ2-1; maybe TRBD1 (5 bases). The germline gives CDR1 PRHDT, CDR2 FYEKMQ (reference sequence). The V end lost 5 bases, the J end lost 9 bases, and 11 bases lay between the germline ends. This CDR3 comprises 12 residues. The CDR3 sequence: CASSLTQGEQFF. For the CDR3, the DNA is TGTGCCAGCAGCCTCACGCAGGGTGAGCAGTTCTTC.

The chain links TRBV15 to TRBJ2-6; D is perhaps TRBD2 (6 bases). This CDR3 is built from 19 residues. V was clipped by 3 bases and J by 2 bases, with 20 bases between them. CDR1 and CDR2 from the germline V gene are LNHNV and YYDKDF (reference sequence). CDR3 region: CATSRDPRDFRAGANVLTF. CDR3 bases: TGTGCCACCAGCAGGGATCCACGGGACTTTCGGGCTGGGGCCAACGTCCTGACTTTC.

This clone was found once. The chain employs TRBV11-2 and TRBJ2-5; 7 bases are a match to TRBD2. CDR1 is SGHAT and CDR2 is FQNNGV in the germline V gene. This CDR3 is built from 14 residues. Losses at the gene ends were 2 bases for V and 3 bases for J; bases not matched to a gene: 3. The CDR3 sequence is CASSLYGGKETQYF. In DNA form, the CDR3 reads TGTGCCAGCAGCTTATACGGGGGGAAAGAGACCCAGTACTTC. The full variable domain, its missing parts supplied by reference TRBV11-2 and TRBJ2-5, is EAGVAQSPRYKIIEKRQSVAFWCNPISGHATLYWYQQILGQGPKLLIQFQNNGVVDDSQLPKDRFSAERLKGVDSTLKIQPAKLEDSAVYLCASSLYGGKETQYFGPGTRLLVL.

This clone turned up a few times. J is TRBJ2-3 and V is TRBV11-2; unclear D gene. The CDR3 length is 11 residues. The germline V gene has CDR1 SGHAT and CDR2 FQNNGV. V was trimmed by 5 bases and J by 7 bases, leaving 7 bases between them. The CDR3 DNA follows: TGTGCCAGCAGCCCCGCACATACGCAGTATTTT. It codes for CASSPAHTQYF.

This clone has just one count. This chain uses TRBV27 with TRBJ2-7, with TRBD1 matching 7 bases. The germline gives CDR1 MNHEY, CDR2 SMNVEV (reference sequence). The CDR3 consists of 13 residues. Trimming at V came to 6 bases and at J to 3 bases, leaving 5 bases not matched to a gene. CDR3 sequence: CASRGQARYEQYF. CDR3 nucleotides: TGTGCCAGCAGAGGACAGGCACGCTACGAGCAGTACTTC.

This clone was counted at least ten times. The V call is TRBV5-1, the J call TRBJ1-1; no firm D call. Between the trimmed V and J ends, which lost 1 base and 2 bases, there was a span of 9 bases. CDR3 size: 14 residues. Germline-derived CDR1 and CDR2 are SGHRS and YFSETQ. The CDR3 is CASSLMSSNTEAFF. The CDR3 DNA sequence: TGCGCCAGCAGCTTGATGTCCAGTAACACTGAAGCTTTCTTT.

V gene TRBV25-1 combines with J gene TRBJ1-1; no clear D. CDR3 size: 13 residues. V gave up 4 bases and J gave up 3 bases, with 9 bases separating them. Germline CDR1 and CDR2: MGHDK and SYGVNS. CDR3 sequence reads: CASSATGYTEAFF. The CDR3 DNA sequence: TGTGCCAGCAGTGCTACCGGCTACACTGAAGCTTTCTTT.

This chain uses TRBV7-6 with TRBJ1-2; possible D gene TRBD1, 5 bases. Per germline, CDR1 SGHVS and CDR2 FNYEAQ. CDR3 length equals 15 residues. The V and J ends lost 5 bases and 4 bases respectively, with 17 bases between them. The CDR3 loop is CASSPGTGGSYGYTF. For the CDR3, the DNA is TGTGCCAGCAGCCCGGGGACCGGGGGATCCTATGGCTACACCTTC.

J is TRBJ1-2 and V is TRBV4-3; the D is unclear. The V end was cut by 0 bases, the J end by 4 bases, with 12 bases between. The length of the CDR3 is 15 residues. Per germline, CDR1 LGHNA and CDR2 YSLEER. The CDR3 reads CASSQDGILSYGYTF. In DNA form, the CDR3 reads TGCGCCAGCAGCCAAGATGGCATTCTTAGCTATGGCTACACCTTC.

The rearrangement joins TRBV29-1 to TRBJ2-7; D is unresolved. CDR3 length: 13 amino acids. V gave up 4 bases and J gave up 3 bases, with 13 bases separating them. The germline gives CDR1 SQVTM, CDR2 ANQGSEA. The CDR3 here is CSVAPILGYEQYF. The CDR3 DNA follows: TGCAGCGTTGCACCCATTCTGGGCTACGAGCAGTACTTC.

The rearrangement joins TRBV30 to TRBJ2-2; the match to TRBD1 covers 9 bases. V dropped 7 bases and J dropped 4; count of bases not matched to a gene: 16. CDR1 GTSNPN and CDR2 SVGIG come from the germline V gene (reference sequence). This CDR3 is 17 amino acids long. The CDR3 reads CASTGTGSSYRTGELFF. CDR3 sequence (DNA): TGTGCCTCAACTGGGACAGGGTCGTCTTATCGCACCGGGGAGCTGTTTTTT.

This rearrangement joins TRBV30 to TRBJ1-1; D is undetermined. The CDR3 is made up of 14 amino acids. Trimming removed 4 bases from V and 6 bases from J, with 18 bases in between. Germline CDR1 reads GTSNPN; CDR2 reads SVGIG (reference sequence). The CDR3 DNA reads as TGTGCCTGGACCGCAACCTGGATGGTCGCTGAAGCTTTCTTT. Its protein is CAWTATWMVAEAFF.

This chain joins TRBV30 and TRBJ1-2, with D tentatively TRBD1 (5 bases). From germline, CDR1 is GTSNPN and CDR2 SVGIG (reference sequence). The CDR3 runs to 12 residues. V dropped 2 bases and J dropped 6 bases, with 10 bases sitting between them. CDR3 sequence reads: CAWSPGVNGYTF. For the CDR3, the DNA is TGTGCCTGGAGTCCGGGGGTAAATGGCTACACCTTC.

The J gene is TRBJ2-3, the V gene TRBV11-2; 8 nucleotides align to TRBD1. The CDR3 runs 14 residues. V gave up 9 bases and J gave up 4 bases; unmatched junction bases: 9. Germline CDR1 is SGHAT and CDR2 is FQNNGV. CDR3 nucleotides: TGTGCCAGTGAGACAGGGGTGAGCGCAGATACGCAGTATTTT. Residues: CASETGVSADTQYF.

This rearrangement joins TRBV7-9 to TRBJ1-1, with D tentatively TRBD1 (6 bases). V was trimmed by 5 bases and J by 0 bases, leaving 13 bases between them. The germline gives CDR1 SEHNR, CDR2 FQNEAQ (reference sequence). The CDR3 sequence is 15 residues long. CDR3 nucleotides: TGTGCCAGCAGCCCAGCAGGGGCGATGAACACTGAAGCTTTCTTT. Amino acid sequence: CASSPAGAMNTEAFF.

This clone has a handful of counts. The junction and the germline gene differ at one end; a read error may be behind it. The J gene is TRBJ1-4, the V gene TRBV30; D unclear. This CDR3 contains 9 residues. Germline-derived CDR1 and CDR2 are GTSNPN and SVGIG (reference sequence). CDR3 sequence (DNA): TGTGCCTGGATTATGGGAGTTAGTTTT. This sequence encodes CAWIMGVSF. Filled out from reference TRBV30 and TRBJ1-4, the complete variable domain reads SQTIHQWPATLVQPVGSPLSLECTVEGTSNPNLYWYRQAAGRGLQLLFYSVGIGQISSEVPQNLSASRPQDRQFILSSKKLLLSDSGFYLCAWIMGVSFGSGTQLSVL.

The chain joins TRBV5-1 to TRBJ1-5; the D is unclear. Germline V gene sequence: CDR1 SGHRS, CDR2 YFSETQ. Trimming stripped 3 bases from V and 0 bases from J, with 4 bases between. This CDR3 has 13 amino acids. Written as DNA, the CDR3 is TGCGCCAGCAGCTGGGATAGCAATCAGCCCCAGCATTTT. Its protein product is CASSWDSNQPQHF.

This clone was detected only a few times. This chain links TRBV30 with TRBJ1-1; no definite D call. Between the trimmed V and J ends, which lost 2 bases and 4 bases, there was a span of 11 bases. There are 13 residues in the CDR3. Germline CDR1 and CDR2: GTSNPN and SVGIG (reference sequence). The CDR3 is CAWSRQEGTEAFF. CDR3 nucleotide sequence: TGTGCCTGGAGTCGGCAGGAGGGCACTGAAGCTTTCTTT.

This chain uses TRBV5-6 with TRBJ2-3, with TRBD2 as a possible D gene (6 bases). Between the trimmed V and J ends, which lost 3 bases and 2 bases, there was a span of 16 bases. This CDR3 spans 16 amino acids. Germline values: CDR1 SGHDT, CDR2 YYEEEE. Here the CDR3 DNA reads TGTGCCAGCAGCTACGCCGGGCGGGGTTTCACAGATACGCAGTATTTT. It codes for CASSYAGRGFTDTQYF.

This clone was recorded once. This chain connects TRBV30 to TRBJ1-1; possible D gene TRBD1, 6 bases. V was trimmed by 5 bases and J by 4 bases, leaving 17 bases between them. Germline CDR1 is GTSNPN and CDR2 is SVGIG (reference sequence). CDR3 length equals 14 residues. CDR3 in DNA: TGTGCCTGGGGTTCGGGGGGCGGCCTCACTGAAGCTTTCTTT. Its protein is CAWGSGGGLTEAFF.

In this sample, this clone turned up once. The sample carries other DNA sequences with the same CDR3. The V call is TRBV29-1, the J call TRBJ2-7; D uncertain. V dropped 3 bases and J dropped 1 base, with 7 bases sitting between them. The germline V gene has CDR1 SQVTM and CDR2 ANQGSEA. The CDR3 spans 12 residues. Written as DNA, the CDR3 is TGCAGCGTTGAGAGCTCATCCTACGAGCAGTACTTC. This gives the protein CSVESSSYEQYF.

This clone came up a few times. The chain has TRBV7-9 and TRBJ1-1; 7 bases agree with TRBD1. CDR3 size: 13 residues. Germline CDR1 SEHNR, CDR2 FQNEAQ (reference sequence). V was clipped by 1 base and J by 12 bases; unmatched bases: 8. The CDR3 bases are TGTGCCAGCAGCTTAGGGGGGACAGTACGGACTTTCTTT. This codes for CASSLGGTVRTFF.

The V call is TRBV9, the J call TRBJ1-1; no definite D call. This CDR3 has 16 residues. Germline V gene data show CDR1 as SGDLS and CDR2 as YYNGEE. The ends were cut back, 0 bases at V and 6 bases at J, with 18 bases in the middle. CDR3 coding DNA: TGTGCCAGCAGCGTAGTCTCAGGTAAGGACGGATCTGAAGCTTTCTTT. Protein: CASSVVSGKDGSEAFF. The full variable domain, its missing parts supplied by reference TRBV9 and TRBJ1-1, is DSGVTQTPKHLITATGQRVTLRCSPRSGDLSVYWYQQSLDQGLQFLIQYYNGEERAKGNILERFSAQQFPDLHSELNLSSLELGDSALYFCASSVVSGKDGSEAFFGQGTRLTVV.